Following are 23 T cell receptor beta chains from one sample sequenced in a study of blood T cell repertoires in COVID-19. Data came from immunoSEQ multiplex PCR; TCRdb stores just in-frame clones and leaves some out. The sample gives 200,000 to 250,000 clones, 75% to 90% of which show up once; approximately 4% is in the top ten. Sequences were obtained from PBMCs or T cells enriched from blood (not recorded which). These receptors came from a woman in her twenties or thirties who had been exposed to COVID-19.

The chain joins TRBV29-1 to TRBJ1-1; D call uncertain. This CDR3 has 14 residues. CDR1 SQVTM and CDR2 ANQGSEA come from the germline V gene. With 2 bases removed from V and 1 base from J, the gap between germline ends came to 11 bases. The CDR3 loop is CSVENPGKNTEAFF. The CDR3 coding sequence is TGCAGCGTTGAAAACCCAGGAAAGAACACTGAAGCTTTCTTT.

The chain combines TRBV4-2 with TRBJ1-5; no definite D call. The V end lost 1 base, the J end lost 1 base, and 8 bases lay between the germline ends. The CDR3 totals 15 residues. CDR1 LGHNA and CDR2 YNFKEQ come from the germline V gene. As DNA, the CDR3 is TGTGCCAGCAGCCAAGGAGGAGGGAGCAATCAGCCCCAGCATTTT. It translates to CASSQGGGSNQPQHF.

The rearrangement links TRBV24-1 to TRBJ2-1; D is possibly TRBD2 (5 bases). The germline V gene encodes CDR1 KGHDR and CDR2 SFDVKD. V was pared by 1 base and J by 7 bases, with 7 bases between. The CDR3 has 13 residues. The CDR3 is CATSDLRGNEQFF. The DNA for the CDR3 is TGTGCCACCAGTGATTTAAGAGGGAATGAGCAGTTCTTC.

This clone showed up just a few times. The chain combines TRBV5-5 with TRBJ2-7, with 7 nucleotides matching TRBD1. From germline, CDR1 is SGHKS and CDR2 YYEKEE (reference sequence). Germline trimming cut 4 bases from V and 0 bases from J; bases unmatched to any gene: 4. The CDR3 loop spans 14 amino acids. DNA of the CDR3: TGTGCCAGCAGCACAGGGGTGCTCTCCTACGAGCAGTACTTC. Translation: CASSTGVLSYEQYF.

The chain employs TRBV3-1 (or the pseudogene TRBV3-2) and TRBJ1-1; possible D gene TRBD1, 5 bases. V was cut by 1 base and J by 0 bases, with 15 bases left in between. Germline V gene lookup returns CDR1 LGHDT and CDR2 YNNKEL (reference sequence). CDR3 size: 17 residues. The DNA of the CDR3 is TGTGCCAGCAGCCAAGGGGGGGTAGGGGCATTGAACACTGAAGCTTTCTTT. Translating gives CASSQGGVGALNTEAFF.

The gene calls are TRBV18 and TRBJ2-1; possibly TRBD1 for D (5 bases). The CDR3 length is 15 residues. Germline values: CDR1 KGHSH, CDR2 LQKENI. Between the trimmed V and J ends, which lost 5 bases and 5 bases, there was a span of 16 bases. This CDR3 is CASSKRREDNNEQFF. As DNA, the CDR3 is TGTGCCAGCTCAAAGCGACGAGAGGACAACAATGAGCAGTTCTTC.

The chain combines TRBV11-2 with TRBJ2-1, with D perhaps matching TRBD1 (6 bases). This CDR3 is built from 16 residues. V was cut by 5 bases and J by 2 bases, with 16 bases left in between. Germline CDR1 reads SGHAT; CDR2 reads FQNNGV. The CDR3 region is CASSRTTGDTYNEQFF. In nucleotides, the CDR3 is TGTGCCAGCAGCCGAACGACAGGCGATACCTACAATGAGCAGTTCTTC.

The chain uses TRBV9 and TRBJ1-1, with TRBD1 identical over 9 bases. The V and J ends lost 5 bases and 5 bases, in that order; junction bases with no gene match: 4. The CDR3 has 13 residues. CDR1 is SGDLS, CDR2 YYNGEE, per germline. CDR3 coding DNA: TGTGCCAGCAGGGGACAGGGTAAGACTGAAGCTTTCTTT. It encodes CASRGQGKTEAFF.

The chain carries TRBV28 and TRBJ2-3; D is perhaps TRBD2 (6 bases). The CDR3 covers 16 residues. Germline V gene lookup returns CDR1 MDHEN and CDR2 SYDVKM. The V gene lost 6 bases and the J gene lost 2 bases, with 18 bases spanning the gap. The CDR3, as DNA: TGTGCCAGCAGCTACCTCCGGGGGTTCTCCACAGATACGCAGTATTTT. This sequence encodes CASSYLRGFSTDTQYF.

This chain links TRBV5-1 with TRBJ2-7, with D tentatively TRBD1 (7 bases). Trimming shortened V by 2 bases and J by 6 bases, and 24 bases separated the two germline ends. The CDR3 sequence is 17 residues long. CDR1 and CDR2 (germline): SGHRS, YFSETQ. The CDR3 bases are TGCGCCAGCAGCTTCTCCAGGGGGGAATACAGGTCCCGCGAGCAGTACTTC. Translating gives CASSFSRGEYRSREQYF.

V is TRBV18 and J is TRBJ1-1; unclear D gene. Germline V gives CDR1 KGHSH, CDR2 LQKENI. The germline V and J ends were trimmed by 4 bases and 3 bases, with 6 bases remaining between them. CDR3 size: 12 residues. The CDR3 here is CASSLVDTEAFF. In nucleotides, the CDR3 is TGTGCCAGCTCACTAGTGGACACTGAAGCTTTCTTT.

The CDR3 DNA sequence: TGTGCCAGTAGTCGGCGACAGAACACTGAAGCTTTCTTT. Translating gives CASSRRQNTEAFF. This chain joins TRBV19 and TRBJ1-1; D remains ambiguous. This CDR3 has 13 residues. Germline CDR1 reads LNHDA; CDR2 reads SQIVND (reference sequence). Trimming took 5 bases from V and 1 from J, leaving 8 bases between them.

The chain uses TRBV7-6 and TRBJ2-3; 10 positions agree with TRBD2. V gave up 2 bases and J gave up 0 bases; unmatched junction bases: 5. The length of the CDR3 is 17 residues. Looked up from germline, CDR1 is SGHVS and CDR2 is FNYEAQ. The CDR3 DNA reads TGTGCCAGCAGCTTACTAGCGGGGGCGGGTAGCACAGATACGCAGTATTTT. It codes for CASSLLAGAGSTDTQYF.

The chain carries TRBV3-1 (or the pseudogene TRBV3-2) and TRBJ2-5; D might be TRBD2 (5 bases). From germline, CDR1 is LGHDT and CDR2 YNNKEL (reference sequence). The CDR3 contains 14 residues. V shed 3 bases and J shed 2 bases, with 10 bases lying between them. The CDR3 DNA reads as TGTGCCAGCAGCCACCTTAGCGAGCAAGAGACCCAGTACTTC. It is translated as CASSHLSEQETQYF.

The chain combines TRBV9 with TRBJ1-1; D is ambiguous. The CDR3 totals 16 residues. V lost 2 bases and J lost 4, with 18 bases in between. Germline lookup yields CDR1 SGDLS and CDR2 YYNGEE. This CDR3 is CASSVTATTGGTEAFF. As DNA, the CDR3 is TGTGCCAGCAGCGTTACGGCGACGACCGGCGGCACTGAAGCTTTCTTT.

This clone was detected once. V and J are TRBV12-3 or TRBV12-4 and TRBJ2-2; a possible D gene is TRBD1 (6 bases). V dropped 5 bases and J dropped 7 bases, with 11 bases sitting between them. CDR3 length: 13 amino acids. CDR3 bases: TGTGCCAGCAGTGGGGACATCGGCGGGGAGCTGTTTTTT. Translating gives CASSGDIGGELFF.

The chain combines TRBV30 with TRBJ1-2; perhaps TRBD1 as D (5 bases). The germline gives CDR1 GTSNPN, CDR2 SVGIG (reference sequence). V was shortened by 3 bases and J by 7 bases, with 21 bases between the two germline ends. This CDR3 contains 15 residues. The CDR3 DNA reads TGTGCCTGGAGCCCTCTTCCCCAGGGATCGAGTGGCTACACCTTC. It specifies CAWSPLPQGSSGYTF.

The chain joins TRBV29-1 to TRBJ1-1; no reliable D call. Germline CDR1 SQVTM, CDR2 ANQGSEA. V was cut by 7 bases and J by 0 bases, with 12 bases left in between. The CDR3 sequence is 13 residues long. This chain's CDR3 is CSGGRDMNTEAFF. Written as DNA, the CDR3 is TGCAGCGGGGGTCGAGACATGAACACTGAAGCTTTCTTT.

The gene calls are TRBV9 and TRBJ2-5, with D possibly TRBD2 on 5 matching bases. Trimming removed 0 bases from V and 4 bases from J, with 10 bases in between. Germline V gives CDR1 SGDLS, CDR2 YYNGEE. The CDR3 is 14 residues long. CDR3 nucleotide sequence: TGTGCCAGCAGCGTAGGAGTCGCGGGAGAGACCCAGTACTTC. Residues: CASSVGVAGETQYF.

About this clone itself: In the same sample, other DNA sequences code for this CDR3. This chain links TRBV9 with TRBJ1-2, with D maybe TRBD1 (5 bases). V lost 2 bases and J lost 8, with 10 bases in between. The CDR3 sequence is 12 residues long. Germline V gene sequence: CDR1 SGDLS, CDR2 YYNGEE. The CDR3: CASSVGGGGYTF. CDR3 DNA sequence: TGTGCCAGCAGCGTCGGCGGGGGAGGCTACACCTTC.

V usage is TRBV11-2 and J usage is TRBJ1-2, with D unresolved. From germline, CDR1 is SGHAT and CDR2 FQNNGV. The CDR3 has 12 residues. V lost 10 bases and J lost 6, with 15 bases in between. The CDR3 coding sequence is TGTGCCATCTCGTCCGGGTTCGATGGCTACACCTTC. It encodes CAISSGFDGYTF.

CDR3 in amino acids: CASRDPGQRNEKLFF. In DNA form, the CDR3 reads TGCGCCAGCAGAGATCCGGGACAGAGGAATGAAAAACTGTTTTTT. The gene calls are TRBV10-2 and TRBJ1-4; 7 bases line up with TRBD1. The germline V gene encodes CDR1 WSHSY and CDR2 SAAADI. The CDR3 covers 15 residues. V lost 6 bases to trimming and J lost 5 bases; unmatched junction nucleotides: 9.

V and J are TRBV18 and TRBJ1-4; no reliable D call. The CDR3 spans 12 residues. Trimming cost V 2 bases and J 13 bases, with 11 bases left between them. In germline, CDR1 is KGHSH, CDR2 LQKENI. CDR3 coding DNA: TGTGCCAGCTCACCAGACTCCACTCGACTGTTTTTT. Encoded protein: CASSPDSTRLFF. The entire variable domain, with the rest obtained from reference TRBV18 and TRBJ1-4, is as follows: NAGVMQNPRHLVRRRGQEARLRCSPMKGHSHVYWYRQLPEEGLKFMVYLQKENIIDESGMPKERFSAEFPKEGPSILRIQQVVRGDSAAYFCASSPDSTRLFFGSGTQLSVL.